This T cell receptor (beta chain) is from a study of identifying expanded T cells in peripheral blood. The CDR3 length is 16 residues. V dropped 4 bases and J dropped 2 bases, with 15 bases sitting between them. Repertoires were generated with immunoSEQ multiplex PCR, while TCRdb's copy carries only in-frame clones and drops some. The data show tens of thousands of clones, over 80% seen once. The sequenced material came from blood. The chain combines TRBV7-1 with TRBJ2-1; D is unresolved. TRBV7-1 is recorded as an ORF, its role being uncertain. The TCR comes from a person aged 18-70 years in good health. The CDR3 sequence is CASSLIGVSAYNEQFF. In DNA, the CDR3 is TGTGCCAGCAGCTTAATAGGAGTTTCCGCCTACAATGAGCAGTTCTTC.